This T cell receptor (beta chain) came from a study of blood T cell repertoires in COVID-19. Looking at the study overall: Whether acute or convalescent, the COVID-19 samples came from the United States, Italy and Spain. The cDNA or gDNA used as material had been derived from T cells, B-cell-depleted T cells, or PBMCs.

The CDR3 is 14 residues long. Germline CDR1 and CDR2: SGHTA and FQGTGA. V dropped 6 bases and J dropped 3; count of bases not matched to a gene: 7. In the original analysis: It was from reference gene primer amplification that nucleated cell counts were estimated. The method was immunoSEQ multiplex PCR; TCRdb's version includes in-frame clones alone and lacks a portion of them. Clone size and V and J calls were adopted from that table, with D and trimming inferred from the DNA. The table shows some 250,000 clones, with approximately 84% occurring only once. This receptor was obtained from a woman aged 30 to 39 who had recovered from COVID-19. Sample: peripheral blood. This chain connects TRBV7-3 to TRBJ2-5, with 7 bases matching TRBD1. CDR3 amino acids: CASSRGGPKETQYF. CDR3 sequence (DNA): TGTGCCAGCAGTCGAGGGGGCCCCAAAGAGACCCAGTACTTC.